Below, 19 T cell receptor beta chains from the same sample are listed, as sequenced in a study of blood T cell repertoires in COVID-19. Measured with immunoSEQ multiplex PCR; TCRdb has only the in-frame clones, and not every one. Among about 23,000 clones listed, around 83% were seen once. The sample was peripheral blood. These receptors all come from a man in his 70s with acute or convalescent COVID-19.

In the case of this clone: Sequence at one end of the junction differs from germline and may be a read error. V and J are TRBV10-3 and TRBJ1-1; D uncertain. Germline V gene sequence: CDR1 ENHRY, CDR2 SYGVKD. This CDR3 region has 13 residues. CDR3 in amino acids: CAITAGGNTEASF. The CDR3 bases are TGTGCCATCACTGCAGGAGGGAACACTGAGGCTTCTTTT.

The chain is built from TRBV9 and TRBJ1-3; 8 bases line up with TRBD1. Germline-derived CDR1 and CDR2 are SGDLS and YYNGEE. The CDR3 sequence is 15 residues long. Trimming took 4 bases from V and 3 from J; bases not matched to a gene: 6. The chain's CDR3 is CASSPGQALGNTIYF. The CDR3 bases are TGTGCCAGCAGCCCGGGACAGGCTCTTGGAAACACCATATATTTT.

The chain employs TRBV6-5 and TRBJ2-5, with TRBD2 matching 8 bases. With 6 bases clipped from V and 4 bases from J, the junction kept 7 bases outside the gene matches. This CDR3 comprises 14 residues. Per germline, CDR1 MNHEY and CDR2 SVGAGI. The chain's CDR3 is CASSPTGLGETQYF. The DNA of the CDR3 is TGTGCCAGCAGCCCCACGGGACTAGGAGAGACCCAGTACTTC.

This clone was observed a handful of times. This CDR3 is CSASGGPNTGELFF. CDR3 bases: TGCAGTGCTAGTGGGGGGCCAAACACCGGGGAGCTGTTTTTT. The V gene is TRBV20-1, the J gene TRBJ2-2, with D possibly being TRBD1 or TRBD2 (6 bases each). Germline V gene sequence: CDR1 DFQATT, CDR2 SNEGSKA (reference sequence). Trimming shortened V by 3 bases and J by 2 bases, and 10 bases separated the two germline ends. This CDR3 has 14 amino acids.

This chain links TRBV12-5 with TRBJ1-1; no firm D call. Trimming shortened V by 2 bases and J by 1 base, and 5 bases separated the two germline ends. Germline V lookup: CDR1 LGHNT, CDR2 FRNRAP. The CDR3 spans 13 residues. The CDR3 DNA reads as TGTGCTAGTGGTTTGACAGCGAACACTGAAGCTTTCTTT. Protein sequence: CASGLTANTEAFF.

The chain carries TRBV19 and TRBJ1-2; D is unclear. V gave up 2 bases and J gave up 4 bases, with 8 bases separating them. From germline, CDR1 is LNHDA and CDR2 SQIVND (reference sequence). The CDR3 is 13 amino acids. The CDR3 DNA is TGTGCCAGTAGTATATCATCATCCTATGGCTACACCTTC. Protein product: CASSISSSYGYTF.

The CDR3 loop is CASSKGLASTGELFF. Written as DNA, the CDR3 is TGTGCCAGCAGCAAAGGACTAGCGAGCACCGGGGAGCTGTTTTTT. The chain recombines TRBV7-2 with TRBJ2-2; TRBD2 agrees at 9 bases. Losses at the gene ends were 5 bases for V and 4 bases for J; bases not matched to a gene: 5. Germline assignment: CDR1 SGHTA and CDR2 FQGNSA. The CDR3 is made up of 15 amino acids.

The chain is built from TRBV5-5 and TRBJ1-1; possibly TRBD1 for D (5 bases). Germline CDR1 SGHKS, CDR2 YYEKEE (reference sequence). The ends were cut back, 4 bases at V and 0 bases at J, with 13 bases in the middle. The CDR3 has 15 residues. The CDR3 DNA is TGTGCCAGCAGCCCGACAGCAGGTATGAACACTGAAGCTTTCTTT. Protein sequence: CASSPTAGMNTEAFF. Drawing the rest from reference TRBV5-5 and TRBJ1-1, the complete variable domain is DAGVTQSPTHLIKTRGQQVTLRCSPISGHKSVSWYQQVLGQGPQFIFQYYEKEERGRGNFPDRFSARQFPNYSSELNVNALLLGDSALYLCASSPTAGMNTEAFFGQGTRLTVV.

The chain combines TRBV30 with TRBJ2-7; possibly TRBD2 for D (7 bases). Per germline, CDR1 GTSNPN and CDR2 SVGIG (reference sequence). V dropped 4 bases and J dropped 3 bases, with 13 bases sitting between them. This CDR3 is built from 13 residues. The CDR3 sequence is CAWTPRGGYEQYF. DNA of the CDR3: TGTGCCTGGACTCCGAGGGGGGGCTACGAGCAGTACTTC.

The chain carries TRBV7-8 and TRBJ2-1, with TRBD1 matching 8 bases. With 5 bases clipped from V and 7 bases from J, the junction kept 4 bases outside the gene matches. The germline gives CDR1 SGHVS, CDR2 FQNEAQ. The CDR3 runs 13 residues. In DNA, the CDR3 is TGTGCCAGCAGCCTACGGACAGGGAATGAGCAGTTCTTC. Amino acid sequence: CASSLRTGNEQFF. The full variable domain, its missing parts supplied by reference TRBV7-8 and TRBJ2-1, is GAGVSQSPRYKVAKRGQDVALRCDPISGHVSLFWYQQALGQGPEFLTYFQNEAQLDKSGLPSDRFFAERPEGSVSTLKIQRTQQEDSAVYLCASSLRTGNEQFFGPGTRLTVL.

The chain is built from TRBV5-1 and TRBJ2-5, with D tentatively TRBD2 (6 bases). Germline CDR1 and CDR2: SGHRS and YFSETQ. Trimming stripped 4 bases from V and 3 bases from J, with 16 bases between. The length of the CDR3 is 15 residues. The CDR3 DNA is TGCGCCAGCAGCCCCTCAACACGCGGGGAAGAGACCCAGTACTTC. This translates into CASSPSTRGEETQYF.

In its sample, this clone was seen a few times. The V gene is TRBV30, the J gene TRBJ2-5, with 13 bases that match TRBD2. CDR1 is GTSNPN and CDR2 is SVGIG in the germline V gene (reference sequence). Losses at the gene ends were 3 bases for V and 2 bases for J; bases not matched to a gene: 3. CDR3 length: 15 residues. DNA of the CDR3: TGTGCCTGGAGGGAGGGACTAGCGGGACAAGAGACCCAGTACTTC. This gives the protein CAWREGLAGQETQYF.

V gene TRBV5-1 combines with J gene TRBJ1-1, with D tentatively TRBD1 (6 bases). The CDR3 length is 12 residues. CDR1 and CDR2 (germline): SGHRS, YFSETQ. Trimming shortened V by 2 bases and J by 8 bases, and 10 bases separated the two germline ends. The CDR3, as DNA: TGCGCCAGCAGCTTTGGACAGAAAGAAGCTTTCTTT. It translates to CASSFGQKEAFF.

This clone appeared a few times. The gene calls are TRBV6-5 and TRBJ1-5; unclear D gene. Germline CDR1 reads MNHEY; CDR2 reads SVGAGI. V gave up 0 bases and J gave up 7 bases, with 10 bases separating them. The CDR3 sequence is 14 residues long. The CDR3 here is CASSYSSADQPQHF. The DNA for the CDR3 is TGTGCCAGCAGTTACTCGTCAGCGGACCAGCCCCAGCATTTT.

The J gene is TRBJ2-2, the V gene TRBV28; D ambiguous. This CDR3 contains 13 residues. V dropped 6 bases and J dropped 6 bases, with 11 bases sitting between them. Germline V gene lookup returns CDR1 MDHEN and CDR2 SYDVKM. The CDR3 loop reads CASRRHVPGELFF. As DNA, the CDR3 is TGTGCCAGCAGGCGACATGTTCCCGGGGAGCTGTTTTTT.

The chain has TRBV12-3 or TRBV12-4 and TRBJ2-5; tentatively, D is TRBD2 (5 bases). The CDR3 runs 13 residues. The germline V and J ends were trimmed by 6 bases and 2 bases, with 10 bases remaining between them. The CDR3 coding sequence is TGTGCCAGCAGGGAGGACGGACAAGAGACCCAGTACTTC. This sequence encodes CASREDGQETQYF.

The chain joins TRBV5-1 to TRBJ2-5; weak D call: TRBD1 (5 bases). V lost 5 bases to trimming and J lost 5 bases, with 16 bases between them. The CDR3 loop spans 14 amino acids. CDR1 SGHRS and CDR2 YFSETQ come from the germline V gene. The CDR3: CASSRGYERETQYF. In DNA, the CDR3 is TGCGCCAGCAGTAGGGGTTACGAACGGGAGACCCAGTACTTC.

This chain links TRBV5-1 with TRBJ1-3, with D possibly matching TRBD1 (5 bases). The V gene lost 0 bases and the J gene lost 0 bases, with 13 bases spanning the gap. The CDR3 runs 17 residues. The germline gives CDR1 SGHRS, CDR2 YFSETQ. DNA for the CDR3: TGCGCCAGCAGCTTGGTCCCTCAGGGAAACTCTGGAAACACCATATATTTT. Translation: CASSLVPQGNSGNTIYF. Looking up the rest from reference TRBV5-1 and TRBJ1-3 gives the full variable domain: KAGVTQTPRYLIKTRGQQVTLSCSPISGHRSVSWYQQTPGQGLQFLFEYFSETQRNKGNFPGRFSGRQFSNSRSEMNVSTLELGDSALYLCASSLVPQGNSGNTIYFGEGSWLTVV.

The chain links TRBV5-6 to TRBJ2-3; D is perhaps TRBD1 (6 bases). With 2 bases removed from V and 0 bases from J, the gap between germline ends came to 7 bases. The CDR3 sequence is 14 residues long. The germline V gene has CDR1 SGHDT and CDR2 YYEEEE. The CDR3: CASSLGQSTDTQYF. The CDR3 DNA sequence: TGTGCCAGCAGCTTAGGACAGAGCACAGATACGCAGTATTTT.